This TCR beta chain derives from a study of CD8+CD57+ T cells in acquired aplastic anemia. Study-level information: Sorted CD4+ and CD8+ cells gave an average of 3.2 ug of DNA.

Study conclusions and caveats: No significant patient-versus-control difference appeared in CD8+ Simpson's diversity. In common between the patients and the controls were approximately 30 CD8+ CDR3 sequences.

Patients picked for sequencing had shown CD8+CD57+ cell expansion detected by flow cytometry. Severe acquired aplastic anemia was present in all patients. Profiling of TCR beta VDJ combinations and CDR3 sequences used genomic DNA as template. TCRdb re-called the reads with MiXCR, one entry per CDR3 protein. This table has 150,000 to 200,000 distinct CDR3 sequences, 45% to 55% appearing once. The germline V gene has CDR1 MNHNS and CDR2 SASEGT. Trimming cost V 2 bases and J 8 bases; bases outside gene matches: 14. The CDR3 runs to 18 residues. This clonotype was counted at least ten times. Its target is not known.

This sequence joins TRBV6-1 and TRBJ2-3; 12 nucleotides align to TRBD2. The sequencing sample was made of sorted CD4+, CD8+, or CD8+CD57+ T cells (not recorded which) from PBMCs. This TCR was sampled from a human donor with aplastic anemia. CDR3 protein: CASSERASGGAGTSTQYF. CDR3 sequence (DNA): TGTGCCAGCAGTGAAAGGGCTAGCGGGGGGGCCGGTACCAGTACGCAGTATTTT.